This record concerns one T cell receptor (beta chain) sequence. The antigen remains undetermined. The repertoire was sequenced with immunoSEQ multiplex PCR; TCRdb's copy has only in-frame clones and lacks some. The table records about 18,000 clones, 80% to 95% of them present only once. The record originates from a study of OX40 agonist ivuxolimab in advanced cancers. Findings and caveats of the study: The investigators did not determine what antigen specificity the expanded peripheral T cells had. Part of the nonresponder group also had normalized T-cell clonal expansion that was low.

Autoimmune disease history or systemic immunosuppression meant exclusion. The sampling schedule covered blood at baseline, cycle 4 day 1, and cycle 7 day 1. Germline-derived CDR1 and CDR2 are SGHKS and YYEKEE (reference sequence). Trimming removed 3 bases from V and 5 bases from J, with 9 bases in between. The CDR3 extends over 13 amino acids. The source of this sequence is an adult with an advanced solid tumor such as melanoma, head and neck, liver or kidney cancer. The chain joins TRBV5-5 to TRBJ2-1, with a weak D call TRBD1 (6 bases). The material was CD4+ or CD8+ T cells sorted from blood, obtained in a trial of the OX40 agonist ivuxolimab. Here the CDR3 reads CASSWDTHNEQFF. In nucleotides, the CDR3 is TGTGCCAGCAGCTGGGACACTCACAATGAGCAGTTCTTC.